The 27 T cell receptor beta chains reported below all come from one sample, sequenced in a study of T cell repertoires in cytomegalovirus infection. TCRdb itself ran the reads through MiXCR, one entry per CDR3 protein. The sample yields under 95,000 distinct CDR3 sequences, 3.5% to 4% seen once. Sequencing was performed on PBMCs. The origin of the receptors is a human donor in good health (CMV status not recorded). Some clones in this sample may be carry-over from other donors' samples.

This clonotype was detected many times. Written as DNA, the CDR3 is TGTGCCAGCAGCTTAGTTGGTGGGAGTCCCGAGACCCAGTACTTC. Translating gives CASSLVGGSPETQYF. The chain carries TRBV7-2 and TRBJ2-5; TRBD2 is a possible D gene (5 bases). V was pared by 1 base and J by 5 bases, with 14 bases between. The CDR3 loop spans 15 amino acids. The germline V gene encodes CDR1 SGHTA and CDR2 FQGNSA. Full variable domain (rest looked up from reference TRBV7-2 and TRBJ2-5): GAGVSQSPSNKVTEKGKDVELRCDPISGHTALYWYRQSLGQGLEFLIYFQGNSAPDKSGLPSDRFSAERTGGSVSTLTIQRTQQEDSAVYLCASSLVGGSPETQYFGPGTRLLVL.

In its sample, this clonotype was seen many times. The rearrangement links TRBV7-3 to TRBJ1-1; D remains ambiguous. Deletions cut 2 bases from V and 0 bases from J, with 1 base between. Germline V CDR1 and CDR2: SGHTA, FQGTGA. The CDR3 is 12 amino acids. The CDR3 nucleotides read TGTGCCAGCAGCTTAGTGAACACTGAAGCTTTCTTT. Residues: CASSLVNTEAFF.

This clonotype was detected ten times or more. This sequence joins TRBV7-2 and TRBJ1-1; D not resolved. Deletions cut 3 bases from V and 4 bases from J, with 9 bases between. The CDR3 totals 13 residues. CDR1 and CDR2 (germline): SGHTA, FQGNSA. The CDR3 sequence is CASSLARLTEAFF. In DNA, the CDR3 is TGTGCCAGCAGCTTGGCGAGGCTCACTGAAGCTTTCTTT.

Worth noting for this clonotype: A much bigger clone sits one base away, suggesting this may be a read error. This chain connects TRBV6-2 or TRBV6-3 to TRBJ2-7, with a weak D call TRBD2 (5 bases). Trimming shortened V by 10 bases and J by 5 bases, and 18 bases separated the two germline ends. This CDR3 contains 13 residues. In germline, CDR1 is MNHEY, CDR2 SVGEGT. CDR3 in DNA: TGTGCCACCCCCGACCCCGCGAGGGACGAGCAGTACTTC. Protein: CATPDPARDEQYF.

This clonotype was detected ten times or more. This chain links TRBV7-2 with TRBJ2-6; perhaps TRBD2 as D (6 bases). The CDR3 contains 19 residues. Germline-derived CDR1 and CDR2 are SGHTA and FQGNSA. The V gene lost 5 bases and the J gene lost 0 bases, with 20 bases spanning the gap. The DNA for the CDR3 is TGTGCCAGCAGCCCCATCGGAGGGACCCTCCTCTCTGGGGCCAACGTCCTGACTTTC. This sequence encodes CASSPIGGTLLSGANVLTF.

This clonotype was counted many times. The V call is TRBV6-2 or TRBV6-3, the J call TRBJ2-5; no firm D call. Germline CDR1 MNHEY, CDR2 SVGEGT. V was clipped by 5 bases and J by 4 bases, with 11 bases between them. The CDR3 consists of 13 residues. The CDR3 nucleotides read TGTGCCAGCAGTCCCCCCAATGGAGAGACCCAGTACTTC. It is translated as CASSPPNGETQYF.

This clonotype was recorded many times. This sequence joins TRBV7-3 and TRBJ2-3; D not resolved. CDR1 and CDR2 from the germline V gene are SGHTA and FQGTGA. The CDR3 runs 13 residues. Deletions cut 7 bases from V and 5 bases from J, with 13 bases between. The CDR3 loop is CASTPVVGDTQYF. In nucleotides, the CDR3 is TGTGCCAGCACCCCAGTTGTTGGAGATACGCAGTATTTT.

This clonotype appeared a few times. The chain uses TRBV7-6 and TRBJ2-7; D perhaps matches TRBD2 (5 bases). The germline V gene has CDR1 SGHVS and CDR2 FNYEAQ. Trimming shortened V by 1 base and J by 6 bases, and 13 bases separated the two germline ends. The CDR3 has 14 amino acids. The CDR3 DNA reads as TGTGCCAGCAGCTTAGGTGGCGGGTATGGCGAGCAGTACTTC. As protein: CASSLGGGYGEQYF.

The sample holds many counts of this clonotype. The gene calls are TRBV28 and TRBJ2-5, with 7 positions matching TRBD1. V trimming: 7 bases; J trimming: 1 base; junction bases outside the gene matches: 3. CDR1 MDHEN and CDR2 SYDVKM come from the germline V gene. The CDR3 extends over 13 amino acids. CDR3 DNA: TGTGCCAGCACCAGGGGGATCCAAGAGACCCAGTACTTC. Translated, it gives CASTRGIQETQYF.

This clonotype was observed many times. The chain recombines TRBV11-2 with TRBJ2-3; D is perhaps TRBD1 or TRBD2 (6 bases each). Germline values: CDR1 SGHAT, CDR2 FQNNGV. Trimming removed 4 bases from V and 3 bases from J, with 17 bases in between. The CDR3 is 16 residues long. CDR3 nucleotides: TGTGCCAGCAGCTCCCAAGGGGGGTATTCGACAGATACGCAGTATTTT. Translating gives CASSSQGGYSTDTQYF.

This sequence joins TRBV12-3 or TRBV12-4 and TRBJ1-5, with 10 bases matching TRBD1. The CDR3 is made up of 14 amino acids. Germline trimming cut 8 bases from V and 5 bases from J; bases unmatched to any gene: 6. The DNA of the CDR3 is TGTGCCAGCGGTCTGACAGGGGGCGATCAGCCCCAGCATTTT. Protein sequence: CASGLTGGDQPQHF.

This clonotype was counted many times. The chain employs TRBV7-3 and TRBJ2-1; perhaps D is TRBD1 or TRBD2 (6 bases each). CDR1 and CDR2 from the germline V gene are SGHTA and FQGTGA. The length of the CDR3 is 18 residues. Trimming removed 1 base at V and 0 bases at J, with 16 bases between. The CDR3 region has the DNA TGTGCCAGCAGCTTAATTGGGGGGCTCCCTAGCTCCTACAATGAGCAGTTCTTC. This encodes CASSLIGGLPSSYNEQFF.

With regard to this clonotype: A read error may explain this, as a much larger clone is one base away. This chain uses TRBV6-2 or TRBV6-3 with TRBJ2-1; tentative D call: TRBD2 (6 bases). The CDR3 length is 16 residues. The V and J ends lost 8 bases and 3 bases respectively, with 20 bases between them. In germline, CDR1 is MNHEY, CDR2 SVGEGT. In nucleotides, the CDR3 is TGTGCCAGCGGGGACGAATTAGCGGCACGCTACAATGAGCAGTTCTTC. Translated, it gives CASGDELAARYNEQFF.

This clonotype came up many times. CDR3 nucleotides: TGTGCCAGCAGCTTAGGAGTCCGGGGATCCCATCAGCCCCAGCATTTT. Protein: CASSLGVRGSHQPQHF. V and J are TRBV7-8 and TRBJ1-5; D is uncertain. Trimming shortened V by 1 base and J by 5 bases, and 15 bases separated the two germline ends. From germline, CDR1 is SGHVS and CDR2 FQNEAQ. CDR3 size: 16 residues.

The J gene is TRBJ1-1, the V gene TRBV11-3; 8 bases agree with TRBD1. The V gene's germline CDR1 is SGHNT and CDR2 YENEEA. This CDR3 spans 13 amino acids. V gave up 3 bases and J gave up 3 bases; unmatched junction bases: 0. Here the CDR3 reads CASSLDRDTEAFF. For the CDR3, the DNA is TGTGCCAGCAGCTTGGACAGGGACACTGAAGCTTTCTTT.

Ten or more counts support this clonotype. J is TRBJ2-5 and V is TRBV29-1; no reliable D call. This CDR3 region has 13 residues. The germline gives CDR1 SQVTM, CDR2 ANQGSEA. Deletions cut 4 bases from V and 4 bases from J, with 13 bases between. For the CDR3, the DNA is TGCAGCGTTGTAATCAGCAGAGGAGAGACCCAGTACTTC. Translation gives CSVVISRGETQYF.

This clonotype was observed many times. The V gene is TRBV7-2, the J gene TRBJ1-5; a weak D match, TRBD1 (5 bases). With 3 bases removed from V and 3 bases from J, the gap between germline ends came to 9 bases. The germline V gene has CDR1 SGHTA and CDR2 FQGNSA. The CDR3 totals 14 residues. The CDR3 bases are TGTGCCAGCAGCTTGGACGGGGCCAATCAGCCCCAGCATTTT. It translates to CASSLDGANQPQHF.

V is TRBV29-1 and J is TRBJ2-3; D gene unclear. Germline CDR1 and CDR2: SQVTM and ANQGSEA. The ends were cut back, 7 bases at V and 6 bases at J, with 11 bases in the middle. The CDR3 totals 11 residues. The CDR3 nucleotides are TGCAGCGCCCGACCTATGGATACGCAGTATTTT. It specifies CSARPMDTQYF.

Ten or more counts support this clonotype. The CDR3 coding sequence is TGCAGTGCTAGAGATGCGATGAGCTCTGGAAACACCATATATTTT. This codes for CSARDAMSSGNTIYF. The rearrangement links TRBV20-1 to TRBJ1-3, with D hard to call. The V end was cut by 0 bases, the J end by 0 bases, with 9 bases between. Per the germline V gene, CDR1 is DFQATT and CDR2 is SNEGSKA (reference sequence). The CDR3 has 15 amino acids.

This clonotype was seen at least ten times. CDR3 in amino acids: CASTLQPGLADEQFF. As DNA, the CDR3 is TGTGCCAGCACCCTTCAACCGGGACTAGCGGATGAGCAGTTCTTC. The chain recombines TRBV7-2 with TRBJ2-1; 11 nucleotides match TRBD2. Germline V gene lookup returns CDR1 SGHTA and CDR2 FQGNSA. CDR3 length: 15 amino acids. Losses at the gene ends were 7 bases for V and 8 bases for J; bases not matched to a gene: 10.

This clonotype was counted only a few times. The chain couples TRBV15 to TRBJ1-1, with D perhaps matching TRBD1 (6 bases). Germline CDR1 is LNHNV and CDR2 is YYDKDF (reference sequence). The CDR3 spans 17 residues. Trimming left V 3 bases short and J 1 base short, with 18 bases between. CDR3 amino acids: CATSRVTPDSPNTEAFF. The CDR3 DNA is TGTGCCACCAGCAGGGTTACCCCGGACAGTCCGAACACTGAAGCTTTCTTT.

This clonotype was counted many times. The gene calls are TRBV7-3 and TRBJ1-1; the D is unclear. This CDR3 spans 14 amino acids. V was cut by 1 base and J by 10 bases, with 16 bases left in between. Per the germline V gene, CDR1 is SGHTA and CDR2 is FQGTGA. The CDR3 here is CASSLSSGPHRAFF. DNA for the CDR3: TGTGCCAGCAGCTTAAGTTCAGGACCCCATCGAGCTTTCTTT.

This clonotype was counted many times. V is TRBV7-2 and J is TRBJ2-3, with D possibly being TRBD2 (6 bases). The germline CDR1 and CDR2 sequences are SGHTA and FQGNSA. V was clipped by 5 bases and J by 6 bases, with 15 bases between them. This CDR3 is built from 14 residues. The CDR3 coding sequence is TGTGCCAGCAGCCCTGGGACTCCCGCCGATACGCAGTATTTT. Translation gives CASSPGTPADTQYF.

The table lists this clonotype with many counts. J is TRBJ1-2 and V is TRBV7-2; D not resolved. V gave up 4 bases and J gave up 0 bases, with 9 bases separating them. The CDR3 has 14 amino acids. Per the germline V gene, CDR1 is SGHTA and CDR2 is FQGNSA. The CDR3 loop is CASSSRLTNYGYTF. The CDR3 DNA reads TGTGCCAGCAGCTCCCGACTGACTAACTATGGCTACACCTTC.

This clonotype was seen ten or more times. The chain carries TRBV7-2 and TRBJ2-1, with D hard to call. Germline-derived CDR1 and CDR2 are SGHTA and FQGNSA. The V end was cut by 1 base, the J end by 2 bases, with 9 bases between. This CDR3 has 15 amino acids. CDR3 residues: CASSLGANPYNEQFF. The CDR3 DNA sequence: TGTGCCAGCAGCTTAGGAGCTAACCCCTACAATGAGCAGTTCTTC.

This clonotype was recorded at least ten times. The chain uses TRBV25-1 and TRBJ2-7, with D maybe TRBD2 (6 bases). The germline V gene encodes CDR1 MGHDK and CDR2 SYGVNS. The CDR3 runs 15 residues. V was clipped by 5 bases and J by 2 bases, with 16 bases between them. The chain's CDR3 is CASSQDGTGAYEQYF. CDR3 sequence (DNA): TGTGCCAGCAGTCAGGACGGGACTGGCGCCTACGAGCAGTACTTC.

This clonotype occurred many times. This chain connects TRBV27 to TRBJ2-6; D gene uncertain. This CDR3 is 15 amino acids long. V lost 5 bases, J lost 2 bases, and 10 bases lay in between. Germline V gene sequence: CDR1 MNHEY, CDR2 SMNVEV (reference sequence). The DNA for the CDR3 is TGTGCCAGCAGTCTTCAATTTCCTGGGGCCAACGTCCTGACTTTC. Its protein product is CASSLQFPGANVLTF.